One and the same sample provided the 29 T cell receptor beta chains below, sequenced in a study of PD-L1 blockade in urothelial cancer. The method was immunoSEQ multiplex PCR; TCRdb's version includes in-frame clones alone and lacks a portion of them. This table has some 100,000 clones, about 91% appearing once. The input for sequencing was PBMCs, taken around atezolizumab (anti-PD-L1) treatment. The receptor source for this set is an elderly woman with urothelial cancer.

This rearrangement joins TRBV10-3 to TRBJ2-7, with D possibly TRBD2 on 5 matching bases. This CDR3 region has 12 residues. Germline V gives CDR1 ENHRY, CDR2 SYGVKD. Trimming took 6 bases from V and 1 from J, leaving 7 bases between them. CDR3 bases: TGTGCCATCAGCGGGAATTCCTACGAGCAGTACTTC. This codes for CAISGNSYEQYF.

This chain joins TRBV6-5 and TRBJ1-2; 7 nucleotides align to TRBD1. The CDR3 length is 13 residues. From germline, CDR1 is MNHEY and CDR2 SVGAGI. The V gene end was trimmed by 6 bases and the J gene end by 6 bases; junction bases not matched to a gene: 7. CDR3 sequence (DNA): TGTGCCAGCAGCCCTTCAGGGGGTAATGGCTACACCTTC. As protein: CASSPSGGNGYTF.

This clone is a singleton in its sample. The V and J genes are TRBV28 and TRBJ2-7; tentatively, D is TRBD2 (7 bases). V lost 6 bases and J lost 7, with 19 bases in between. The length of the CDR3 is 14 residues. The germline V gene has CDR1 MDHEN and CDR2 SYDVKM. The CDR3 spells CASSAGRGLPEQYF. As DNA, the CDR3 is TGTGCCAGCAGCGCGGGCAGGGGACTACCGGAGCAGTACTTC.

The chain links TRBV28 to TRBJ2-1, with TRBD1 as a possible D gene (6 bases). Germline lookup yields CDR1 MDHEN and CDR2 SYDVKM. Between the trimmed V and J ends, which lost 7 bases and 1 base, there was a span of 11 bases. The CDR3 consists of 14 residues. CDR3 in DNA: TGTGCCAGCACCATCAGGGGATCCTACAATGAGCAGTTCTTC. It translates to CASTIRGSYNEQFF. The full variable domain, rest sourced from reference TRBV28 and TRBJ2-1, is DVKVTQSSRYLVKRTGEKVFLECVQDMDHENMFWYRQDPGLGLRLIYFSYDVKMKEKGDIPEGYSVSREKKERFSLILESASTNQTSMYLCASTIRGSYNEQFFGPGTRLTVL.

Here the CDR3 reads CARGQPDTGELFF. CDR3 coding DNA: TGTGCCAGAGGACAGCCCGACACCGGGGAGCTGTTTTTT. This chain links TRBV6-1 with TRBJ2-2, with D tentatively TRBD1 (6 bases). Germline V gene sequence: CDR1 MNHNS, CDR2 SASEGT. Trimming cost V 9 bases and J 3 bases, with 11 bases left between them. This CDR3 has 13 residues.

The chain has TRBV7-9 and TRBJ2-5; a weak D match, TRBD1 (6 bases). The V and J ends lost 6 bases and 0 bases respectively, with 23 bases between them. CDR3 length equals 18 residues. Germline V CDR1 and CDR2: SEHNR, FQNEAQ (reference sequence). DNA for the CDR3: TGTGCCAGCAGGTCCCAATGGGGCAGGGGAACCGACCAAGAGACCCAGTACTTC. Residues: CASRSQWGRGTDQETQYF.

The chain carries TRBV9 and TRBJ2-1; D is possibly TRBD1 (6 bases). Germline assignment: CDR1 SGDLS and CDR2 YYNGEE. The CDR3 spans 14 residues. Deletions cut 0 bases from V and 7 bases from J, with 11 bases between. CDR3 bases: TGTGCCAGCAGCGTAGCAAACAGGGTTAATGAGCAGTTCTTC. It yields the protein CASSVANRVNEQFF.

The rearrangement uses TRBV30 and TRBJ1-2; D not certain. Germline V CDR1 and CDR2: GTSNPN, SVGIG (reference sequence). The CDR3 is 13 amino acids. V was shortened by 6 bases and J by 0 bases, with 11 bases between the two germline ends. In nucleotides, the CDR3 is TGTGCCTGCAAACCCGCGGCTAACTATGGCTACACCTTC. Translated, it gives CACKPAANYGYTF.

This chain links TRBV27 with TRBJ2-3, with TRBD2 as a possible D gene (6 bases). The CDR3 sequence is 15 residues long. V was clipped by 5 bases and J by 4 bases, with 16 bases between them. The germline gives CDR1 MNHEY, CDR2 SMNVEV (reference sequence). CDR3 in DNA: TGTGCCAGCAGTCTAGCGTTAGGGGCGGCAGATACGCAGTATTTT. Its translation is CASSLALGAADTQYF.

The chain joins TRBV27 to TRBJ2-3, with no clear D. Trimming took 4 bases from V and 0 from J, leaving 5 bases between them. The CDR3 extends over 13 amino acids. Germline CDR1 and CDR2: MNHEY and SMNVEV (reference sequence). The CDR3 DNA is TGTGCCAGCAGTTCCGGTAGCACAGATACGCAGTATTTT. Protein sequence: CASSSGSTDTQYF.

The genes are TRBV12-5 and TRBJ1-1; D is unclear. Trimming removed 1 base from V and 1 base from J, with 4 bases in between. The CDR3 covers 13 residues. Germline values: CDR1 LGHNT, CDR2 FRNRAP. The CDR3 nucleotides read TGTGCTAGTGGTTTGGCAGAGAACACTGAAGCTTTCTTT. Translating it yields CASGLAENTEAFF.

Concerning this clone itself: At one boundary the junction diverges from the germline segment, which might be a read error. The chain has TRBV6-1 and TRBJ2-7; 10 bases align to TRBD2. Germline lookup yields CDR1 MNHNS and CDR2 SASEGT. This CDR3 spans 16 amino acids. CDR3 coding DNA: TGTGCCAGCAGTGAATCTCCCGGACTAGCGGCTAACGAACAGTACTTC. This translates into CASSESPGLAANEQYF.

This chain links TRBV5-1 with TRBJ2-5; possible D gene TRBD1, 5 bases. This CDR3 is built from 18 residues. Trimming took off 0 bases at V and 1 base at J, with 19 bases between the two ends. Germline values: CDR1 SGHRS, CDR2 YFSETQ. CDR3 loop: CASSLGARQRGGQETQYF. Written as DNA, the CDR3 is TGCGCCAGCAGCTTGGGGGCTAGACAAAGGGGCGGCCAAGAGACCCAGTACTTC.

CDR3: CASSGAGLAGYEQFF. The CDR3 nucleotides are TGTGCCAGCAGTGGGGCCGGACTAGCGGGCTATGAGCAGTTCTTC. The chain couples TRBV2 to TRBJ2-1, with TRBD2 matching over 11 bases. Germline V CDR1 and CDR2: SNHLY, FYNNEI. The CDR3 contains 15 residues. The ends lost 4 bases at V and 8 bases at J; junction bases unmatched: 7.

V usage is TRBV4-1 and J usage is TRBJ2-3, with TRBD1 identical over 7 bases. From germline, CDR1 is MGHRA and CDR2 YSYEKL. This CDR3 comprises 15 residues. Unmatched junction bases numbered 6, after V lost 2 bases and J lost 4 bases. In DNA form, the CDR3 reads TGCGCCAGCAGCCAACAACAGGGGCGTTCAGATACGCAGTATTTT. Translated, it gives CASSQQQGRSDTQYF.

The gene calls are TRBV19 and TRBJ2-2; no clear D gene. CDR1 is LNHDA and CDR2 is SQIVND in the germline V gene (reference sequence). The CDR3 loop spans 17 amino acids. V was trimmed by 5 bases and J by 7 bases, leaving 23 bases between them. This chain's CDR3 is CASSDPLRQASIGELFF. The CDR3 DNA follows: TGTGCCAGTAGTGACCCGCTGCGGCAAGCCTCCATCGGGGAGCTGTTTTTT.

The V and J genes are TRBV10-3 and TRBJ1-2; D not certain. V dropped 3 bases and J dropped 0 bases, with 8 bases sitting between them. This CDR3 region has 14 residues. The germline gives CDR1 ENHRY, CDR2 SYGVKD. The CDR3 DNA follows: TGTGCCATCAGTGACTCCACATCTAACTATGGCTACACCTTC. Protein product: CAISDSTSNYGYTF.

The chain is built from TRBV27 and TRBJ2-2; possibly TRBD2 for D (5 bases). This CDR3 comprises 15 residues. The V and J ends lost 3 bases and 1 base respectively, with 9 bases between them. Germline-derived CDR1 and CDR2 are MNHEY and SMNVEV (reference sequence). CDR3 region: CASSFGGLNTGELFF. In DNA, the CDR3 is TGTGCCAGCAGTTTTGGAGGTCTGAACACCGGGGAGCTGTTTTTT.

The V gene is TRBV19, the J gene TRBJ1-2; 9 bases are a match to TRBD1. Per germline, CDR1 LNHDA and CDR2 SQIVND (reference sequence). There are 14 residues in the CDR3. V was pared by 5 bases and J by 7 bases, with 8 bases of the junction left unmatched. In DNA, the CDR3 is TGTGCCAGTAGTCTAGGACAGGGGCCTGGTGGCTACACCTTC. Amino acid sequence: CASSLGQGPGGYTF.

Here the CDR3 DNA reads TGCAGCGTTGCGACAGGGAAGATTGAAGCTTTCTTT. This gives the protein CSVATGKIEAFF. V and J are TRBV29-1 and TRBJ1-1; 7 nucleotides agree with TRBD1. The V gene end was trimmed by 4 bases and the J gene end by 7 bases; junction bases not matched to a gene: 6. The length of the CDR3 is 12 residues. Germline V lookup: CDR1 SQVTM, CDR2 ANQGSEA.

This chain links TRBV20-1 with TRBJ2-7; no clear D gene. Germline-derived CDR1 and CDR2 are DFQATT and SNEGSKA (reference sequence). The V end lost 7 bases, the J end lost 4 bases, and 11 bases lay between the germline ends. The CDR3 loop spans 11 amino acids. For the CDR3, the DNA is TGCAGTGTAAAGAGTCCATACGAGCAGTACTTC. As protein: CSVKSPYEQYF.

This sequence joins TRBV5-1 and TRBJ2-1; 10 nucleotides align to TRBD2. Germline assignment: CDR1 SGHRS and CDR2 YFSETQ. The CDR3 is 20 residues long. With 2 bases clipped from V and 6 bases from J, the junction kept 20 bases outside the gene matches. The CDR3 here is CASSFTLAGVWSAGGNEQFF. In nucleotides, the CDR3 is TGCGCCAGCAGCTTTACGCTAGCGGGAGTCTGGTCGGCCGGTGGCAATGAGCAGTTCTTC.

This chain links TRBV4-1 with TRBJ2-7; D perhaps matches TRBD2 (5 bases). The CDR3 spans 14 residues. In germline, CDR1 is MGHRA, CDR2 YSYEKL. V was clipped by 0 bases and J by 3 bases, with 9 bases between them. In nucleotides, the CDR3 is TGCGCCAGCAGCCAAGAGGACTTCCTCTACGAGCAGTACTTC. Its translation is CASSQEDFLYEQYF.

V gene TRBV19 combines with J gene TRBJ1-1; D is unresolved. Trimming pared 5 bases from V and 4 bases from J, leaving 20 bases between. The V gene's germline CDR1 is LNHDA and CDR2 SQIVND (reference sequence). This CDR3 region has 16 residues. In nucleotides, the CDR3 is TGTGCCAGTAGTCCGAGCCCGGTAGGGAGGGTCACTGAAGCTTTCTTT. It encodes CASSPSPVGRVTEAFF.

CDR3 loop: CASSAWTGLGEKLFF. CDR3 coding DNA: TGCGCCAGCAGCGCGTGGACAGGGCTTGGGGAAAAACTGTTTTTT. The chain recombines TRBV5-1 with TRBJ1-4, with TRBD1 matching 8 bases. The length of the CDR3 is 15 residues. Per germline, CDR1 SGHRS and CDR2 YFSETQ. The ends lost 4 bases at V and 8 bases at J; junction bases unmatched: 10.

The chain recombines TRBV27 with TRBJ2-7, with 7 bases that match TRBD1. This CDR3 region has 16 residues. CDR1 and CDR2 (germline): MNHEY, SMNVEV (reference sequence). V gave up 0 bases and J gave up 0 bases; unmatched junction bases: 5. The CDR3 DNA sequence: TGTGCCAGCAGTTTATCTACAGGGGCGTCCTCCTACGAGCAGTACTTC. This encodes CASSLSTGASSYEQYF.

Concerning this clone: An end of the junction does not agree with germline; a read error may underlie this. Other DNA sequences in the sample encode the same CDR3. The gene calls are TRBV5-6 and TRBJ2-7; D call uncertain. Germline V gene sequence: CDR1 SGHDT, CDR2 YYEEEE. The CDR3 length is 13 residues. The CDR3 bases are TGTGCTAGCAGCTTGTTTACGGCCTACGAGCAGTACTTC. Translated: CASSLFTAYEQYF.

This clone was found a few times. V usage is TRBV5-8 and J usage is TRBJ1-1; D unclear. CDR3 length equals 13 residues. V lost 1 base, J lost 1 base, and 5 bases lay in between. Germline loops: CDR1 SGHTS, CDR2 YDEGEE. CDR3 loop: CASSLRANTEAFF. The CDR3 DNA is TGTGCCAGCAGCTTGCGAGCGAACACTGAAGCTTTCTTT.

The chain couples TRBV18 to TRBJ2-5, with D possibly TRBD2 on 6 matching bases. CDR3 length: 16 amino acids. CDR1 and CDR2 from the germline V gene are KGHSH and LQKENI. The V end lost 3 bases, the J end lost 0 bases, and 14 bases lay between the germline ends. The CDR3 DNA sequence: TGTGCCAGCTCACCCGGGACTTCGCTGTACCAAGAGACCCAGTACTTC. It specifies CASSPGTSLYQETQYF.